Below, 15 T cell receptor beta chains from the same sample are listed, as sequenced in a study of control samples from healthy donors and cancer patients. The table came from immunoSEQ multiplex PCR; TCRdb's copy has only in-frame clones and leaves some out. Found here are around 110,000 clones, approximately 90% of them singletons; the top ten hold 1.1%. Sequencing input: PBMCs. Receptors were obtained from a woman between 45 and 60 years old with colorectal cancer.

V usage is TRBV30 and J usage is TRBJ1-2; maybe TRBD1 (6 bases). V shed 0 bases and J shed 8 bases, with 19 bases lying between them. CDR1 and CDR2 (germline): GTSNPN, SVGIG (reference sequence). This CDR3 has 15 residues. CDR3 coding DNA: TGTGCCTGGAGTGTAGTGGTCTCGGGGGCGCGGGGCTACACCTTC. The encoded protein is CAWSVVVSGARGYTF. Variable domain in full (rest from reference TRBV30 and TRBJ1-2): SQTIHQWPATLVQPVGSPLSLECTVEGTSNPNLYWYRQAAGRGLQLLFYSVGIGQISSEVPQNLSASRPQDRQFILSSKKLLLSDSGFYLCAWSVVVSGARGYTFGSGTRLTVV.

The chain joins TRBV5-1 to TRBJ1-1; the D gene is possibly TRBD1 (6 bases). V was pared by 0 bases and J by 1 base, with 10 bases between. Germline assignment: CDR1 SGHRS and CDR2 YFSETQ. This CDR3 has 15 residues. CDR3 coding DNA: TGCGCCAGCAGCTTGGTGGGGGGCCCGAACACTGAAGCTTTCTTT. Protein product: CASSLVGGPNTEAFF.

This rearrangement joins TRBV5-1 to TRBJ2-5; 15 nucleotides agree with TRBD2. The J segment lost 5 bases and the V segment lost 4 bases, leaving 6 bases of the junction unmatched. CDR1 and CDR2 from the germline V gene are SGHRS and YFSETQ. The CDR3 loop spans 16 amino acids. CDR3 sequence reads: CASSAGLAGGRETQYF. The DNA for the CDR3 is TGCGCCAGCAGCGCCGGACTAGCGGGAGGGCGGGAGACCCAGTACTTC.

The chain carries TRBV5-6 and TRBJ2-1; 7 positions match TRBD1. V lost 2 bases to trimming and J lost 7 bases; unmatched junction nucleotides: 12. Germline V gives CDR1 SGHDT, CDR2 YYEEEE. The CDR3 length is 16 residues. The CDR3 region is CASSLPITGDGNEQFF. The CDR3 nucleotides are TGTGCCAGCAGCTTACCAATTACAGGGGATGGGAATGAGCAGTTCTTC.

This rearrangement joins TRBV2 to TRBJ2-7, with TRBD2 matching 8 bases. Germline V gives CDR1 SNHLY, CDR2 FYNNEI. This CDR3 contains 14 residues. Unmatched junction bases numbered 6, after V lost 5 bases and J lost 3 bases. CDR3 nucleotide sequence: TGTGCCAGCAGTCCCGAAAGCGGGGGCTACGAGCAGTACTTC. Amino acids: CASSPESGGYEQYF.

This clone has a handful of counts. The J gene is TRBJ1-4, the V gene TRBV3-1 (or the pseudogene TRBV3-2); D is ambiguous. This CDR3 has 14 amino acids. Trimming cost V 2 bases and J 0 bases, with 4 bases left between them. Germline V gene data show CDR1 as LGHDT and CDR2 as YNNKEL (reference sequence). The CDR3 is CASSQSSTNEKLFF. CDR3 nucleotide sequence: TGTGCCAGCAGCCAATCCTCAACTAATGAAAAACTGTTTTTT.

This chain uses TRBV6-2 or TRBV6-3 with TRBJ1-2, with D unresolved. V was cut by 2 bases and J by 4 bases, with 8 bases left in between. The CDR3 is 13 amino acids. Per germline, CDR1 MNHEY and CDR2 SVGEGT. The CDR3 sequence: CASSYRAVYGYTF. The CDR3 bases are TGTGCCAGCAGTTACCGGGCAGTCTATGGCTACACCTTC.

The CDR3 sequence is CAWDPGRQGNYGYTF. Here the CDR3 DNA reads TGTGCCTGGGACCCTGGGCGTCAGGGAAACTATGGCTACACCTTC. The V gene is TRBV30, the J gene TRBJ1-2; D perhaps matches TRBD1 (5 bases). The germline V and J ends were trimmed by 5 bases and 2 bases, with 18 bases remaining between them. Germline-derived CDR1 and CDR2 are GTSNPN and SVGIG (reference sequence). This CDR3 comprises 15 residues.

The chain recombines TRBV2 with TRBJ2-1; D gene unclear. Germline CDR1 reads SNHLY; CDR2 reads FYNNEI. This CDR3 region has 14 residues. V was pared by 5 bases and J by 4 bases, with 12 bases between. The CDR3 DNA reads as TGTGCCAGCAGTTCTACATACGGTTACAATGAGCAGTTCTTC. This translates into CASSSTYGYNEQFF.

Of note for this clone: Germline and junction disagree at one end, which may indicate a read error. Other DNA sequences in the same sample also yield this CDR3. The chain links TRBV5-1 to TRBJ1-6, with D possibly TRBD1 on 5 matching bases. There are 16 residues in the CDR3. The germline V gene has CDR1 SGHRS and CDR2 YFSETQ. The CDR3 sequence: CASSAAGTDYNSPLHF. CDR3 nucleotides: TGCGCCAGCAGCGCAGCCGGGACGGATTATAATTCACCCCTTCACTTT.

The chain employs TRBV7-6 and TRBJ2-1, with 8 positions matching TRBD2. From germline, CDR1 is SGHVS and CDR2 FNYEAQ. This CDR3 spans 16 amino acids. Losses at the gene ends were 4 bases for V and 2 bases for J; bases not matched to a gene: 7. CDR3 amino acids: CASSSLAGIAYNEQFF. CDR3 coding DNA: TGTGCCAGCAGCTCCTTAGCGGGAATCGCCTACAATGAGCAGTTCTTC.

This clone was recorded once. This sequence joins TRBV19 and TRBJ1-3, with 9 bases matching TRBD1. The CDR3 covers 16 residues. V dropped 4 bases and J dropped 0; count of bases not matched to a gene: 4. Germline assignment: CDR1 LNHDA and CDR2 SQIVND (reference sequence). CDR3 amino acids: CASSTPTGGSGNTIYF. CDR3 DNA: TGTGCCAGTAGTACGCCGACAGGGGGCTCTGGAAACACCATATATTTT.

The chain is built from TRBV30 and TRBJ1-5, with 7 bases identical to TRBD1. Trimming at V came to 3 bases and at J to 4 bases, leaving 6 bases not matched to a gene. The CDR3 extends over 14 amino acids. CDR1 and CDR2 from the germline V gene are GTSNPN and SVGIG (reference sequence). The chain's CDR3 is CAWRRQGGNQPQHF. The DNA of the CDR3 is TGTGCCTGGAGAAGACAGGGAGGGAATCAGCCCCAGCATTTT.

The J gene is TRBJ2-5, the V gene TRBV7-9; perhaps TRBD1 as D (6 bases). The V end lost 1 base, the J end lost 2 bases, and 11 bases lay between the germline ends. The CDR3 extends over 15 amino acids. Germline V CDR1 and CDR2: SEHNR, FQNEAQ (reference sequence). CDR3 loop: CASSLGAQGQETQYF. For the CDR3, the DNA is TGTGCCAGCAGCTTAGGGGCACAGGGACAAGAGACCCAGTACTTC.

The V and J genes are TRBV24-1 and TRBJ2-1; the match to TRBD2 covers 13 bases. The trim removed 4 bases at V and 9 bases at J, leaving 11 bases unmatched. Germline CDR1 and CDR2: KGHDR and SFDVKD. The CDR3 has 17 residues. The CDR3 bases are TGTGCCACCAGTGACTCCGGACTAGCGGGAGATCTGGGTGAGCAGTTCTTC. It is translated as CATSDSGLAGDLGEQFF.